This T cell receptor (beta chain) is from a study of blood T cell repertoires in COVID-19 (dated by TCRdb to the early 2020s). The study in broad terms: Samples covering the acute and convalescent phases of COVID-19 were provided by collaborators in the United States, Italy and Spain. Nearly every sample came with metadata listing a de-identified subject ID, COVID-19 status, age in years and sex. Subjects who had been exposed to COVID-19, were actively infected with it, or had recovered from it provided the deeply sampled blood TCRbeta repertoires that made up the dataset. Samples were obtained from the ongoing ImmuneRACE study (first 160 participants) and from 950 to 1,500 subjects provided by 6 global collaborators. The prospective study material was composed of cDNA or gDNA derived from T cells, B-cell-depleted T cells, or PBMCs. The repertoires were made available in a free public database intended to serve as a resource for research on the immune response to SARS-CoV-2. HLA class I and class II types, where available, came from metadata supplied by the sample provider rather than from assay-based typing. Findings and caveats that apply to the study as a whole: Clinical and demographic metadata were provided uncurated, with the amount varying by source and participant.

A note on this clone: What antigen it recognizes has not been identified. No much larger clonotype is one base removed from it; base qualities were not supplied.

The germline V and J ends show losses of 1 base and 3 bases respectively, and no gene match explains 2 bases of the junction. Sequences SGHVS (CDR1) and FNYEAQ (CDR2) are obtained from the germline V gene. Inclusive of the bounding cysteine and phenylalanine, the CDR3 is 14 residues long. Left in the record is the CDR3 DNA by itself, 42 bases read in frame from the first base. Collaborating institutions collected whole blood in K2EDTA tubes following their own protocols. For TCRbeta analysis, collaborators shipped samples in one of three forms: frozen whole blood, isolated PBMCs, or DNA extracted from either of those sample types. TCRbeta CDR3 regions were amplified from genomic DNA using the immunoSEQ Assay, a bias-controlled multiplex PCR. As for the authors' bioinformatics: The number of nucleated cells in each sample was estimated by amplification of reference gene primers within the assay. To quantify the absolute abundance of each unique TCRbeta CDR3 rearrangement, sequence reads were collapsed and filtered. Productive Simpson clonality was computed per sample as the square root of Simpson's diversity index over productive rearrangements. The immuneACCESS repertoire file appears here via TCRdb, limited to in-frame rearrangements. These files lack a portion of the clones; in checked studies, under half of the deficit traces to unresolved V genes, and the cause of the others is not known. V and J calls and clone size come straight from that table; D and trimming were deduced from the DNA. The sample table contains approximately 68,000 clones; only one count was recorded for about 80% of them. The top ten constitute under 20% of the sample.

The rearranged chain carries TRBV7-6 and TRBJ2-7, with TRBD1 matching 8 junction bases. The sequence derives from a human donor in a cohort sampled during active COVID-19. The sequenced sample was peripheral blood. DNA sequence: TGTGCCAGCAGCTTAGGGGACAGGCTCTACGAGCAGTACTTC. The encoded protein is CASSLGDRLYEQYF.